What follows are 18 T cell receptor beta chains derived from one specimen sequenced in a study of neurological immune-mediated disorders. TCRdb processed the 5' RACE reads anew with MiXCR; each CDR3 protein has one entry. The sample records some 70,000 distinct CDR3 sequences, under 3.5% being singletons. Sequencing input: PBMCs. These receptors came from a man in his forties or fifties with multiple sclerosis.

This clonotype was counted at least ten times. The CDR3 loop is CASSWGGGGLKDEQYF. The CDR3 nucleotides read TGTGCCAGCAGTTGGGGGGGCGGGGGCCTCAAGGATGAGCAGTACTTC. The V gene is TRBV6-5, the J gene TRBJ2-7, with D possibly being TRBD2 (7 bases). The CDR3 has 16 amino acids. Germline lookup yields CDR1 MNHEY and CDR2 SVGAGI. The V gene lost 4 bases and the J gene lost 7 bases, with 23 bases spanning the gap.

The chain is built from TRBV24-1 and TRBJ2-5; 9 nucleotides align to TRBD2. The ends lost 3 bases at V and 4 bases at J; junction bases unmatched: 5. The CDR3 loop spans 15 amino acids. The V gene's germline CDR1 is KGHDR and CDR2 SFDVKD. The CDR3 here is CATSDPREGLETQYF. CDR3 sequence (DNA): TGTGCCACCAGTGATCCGCGGGAGGGCCTAGAGACCCAGTACTTC.

This clonotype has a count of ten or more. The chain employs TRBV20-1 and TRBJ2-7, with 8 bases matching TRBD2. The CDR3 contains 16 residues. Germline-derived CDR1 and CDR2 are DFQATT and SNEGSKA (reference sequence). Trimming removed 0 bases from V and 2 bases from J; junction bases left unmatched: 9. The CDR3 region is CSARDLRGLETYEQYF. The CDR3 DNA reads TGCAGTGCTAGAGACCTTAGGGGACTAGAGACCTACGAGCAGTACTTC.

This clonotype has at least ten counts. This rearrangement joins TRBV18 to TRBJ1-5; D is perhaps TRBD1 (5 bases). V was clipped by 3 bases and J by 4 bases, with 16 bases between them. The CDR3 contains 16 residues. The germline gives CDR1 KGHSH, CDR2 LQKENI. In nucleotides, the CDR3 is TGTGCCAGCTCACCCCAGCCGGGACCAGGTAATCAGCCCCAGCATTTT. Its translation is CASSPQPGPGNQPQHF. Combining the CDR3 with reference TRBV18 and TRBJ1-5 gives the whole variable domain NAGVMQNPRHLVRRRGQEARLRCSPMKGHSHVYWYRQLPEEGLKFMVYLQKENIIDESGMPKERFSAEFPKEGPSILRIQQVVRGDSAAYFCASSPQPGPGNQPQHFGDGTRLSIL.

This clonotype occurred many times. The J gene is TRBJ2-3, the V gene TRBV10-2; TRBD2 matches 15 bases. The CDR3 is made up of 16 amino acids. V trimming: 3 bases; J trimming: 6 bases; junction bases outside the gene matches: 4. Germline V gene data show CDR1 as WSHSY and CDR2 as SAAADI. For the CDR3, the DNA is TGCGCCAGCAGTGATGGACTAGCGGGGGGGTTGGATACGCAGTATTTT. It codes for CASSDGLAGGLDTQYF.

The table lists this clonotype with many counts. This sequence joins TRBV20-1 and TRBJ2-5, with 11 bases lining up with TRBD2. Trimming took 1 base from V and 3 from J; bases not matched to a gene: 1. This CDR3 region has 14 residues. Looked up from germline, CDR1 is DFQATT and CDR2 is SNEGSKA (reference sequence). CDR3 amino acids: CSARGSGGEETQYF. The CDR3 DNA follows: TGCAGTGCTAGAGGTAGCGGGGGGGAAGAGACCCAGTACTTC.

This clonotype was counted ten times or more. The V and J genes are TRBV5-6 and TRBJ1-1, with 7 bases identical to TRBD1. Germline CDR1 reads SGHDT; CDR2 reads YYEEEE. The trim removed 4 bases at V and 8 bases at J, leaving 8 bases unmatched. The CDR3 sequence is 13 residues long. CDR3 in amino acids: CASSPGGGTEAFF. The DNA of the CDR3 is TGTGCCAGCAGCCCAGGGGGAGGGACGGAAGCTTTCTTT. The complete variable domain, with remaining parts taken from reference TRBV5-6 and TRBJ1-1, reads DAGVTQSPTHLIKTRGQQVTLRCSPKSGHDTVSWYQQALGQGPQFIFQYYEEEERQRGNFPDRFSGHQFPNYSSELNVNALLLGDSALYLCASSPGGGTEAFFGQGTRLTVV.

This clonotype was seen ten or more times. V gene TRBV5-6 combines with J gene TRBJ2-1, with 14 bases aligning to TRBD2. Germline lookup yields CDR1 SGHDT and CDR2 YYEEEE. The CDR3 spans 15 residues. V trimming: 4 bases; J trimming: 15 bases; junction bases outside the gene matches: 12. CDR3 coding DNA: TGTGCCAGCAGCCCCCCGCGACTAGCGGGGGGGGCTCCGTTCTTC. Its translation is CASSPPRLAGGAPFF.

For this clonotype: A read error may be the cause here, since a much bigger clone is one base away. The chain has TRBV20-1 and TRBJ1-6; weak D call: TRBD1 (6 bases). The CDR3 loop spans 12 amino acids. Germline assignment: CDR1 DFQATT and CDR2 SNEGSKA (reference sequence). Here the CDR3 reads CSDRNRASPLHF. The CDR3 DNA is TGCAGTGATAGAAACAGGGCTTCACCCCTCCACTTT.

This clonotype has ten or more counts. The chain joins TRBV12-3 or TRBV12-4 to TRBJ1-2; D is uncertain. With 1 base removed from V and 0 bases from J, the gap between germline ends came to 9 bases. The CDR3 sequence is 15 residues long. The CDR3 coding sequence is TGTGCCAGCAGTTTAGTGGGAAAAGCTAACTATGGCTACACCTTC. Amino acid sequence: CASSLVGKANYGYTF.

This clonotype has a count of ten or more. The DNA of the CDR3 is TGTGCCAGCAGCCTAAGGTCAGGCTGGGAGCAGTACTTC. It codes for CASSLRSGWEQYF. V is TRBV11-3 and J is TRBJ2-7; D unresolved. The CDR3 sequence is 13 residues long. V dropped 5 bases and J dropped 7 bases, with 15 bases sitting between them. Germline CDR1 reads SGHNT; CDR2 reads YENEEA. The variable domain in full, with the rest retrieved from reference TRBV11-3 and TRBJ2-7, is EAGVVQSPRYKIIEKKQPVAFWCNPISGHNTLYWYLQNLGQGPELLIRYENEEAVDDSQLPKDRFSAERLKGVDSTLKIQPAELGDSAVYLCASSLRSGWEQYFGPGTRLTVT.

This clonotype was counted many times. The rearrangement joins TRBV20-1 to TRBJ1-1; tentative D call: TRBD1 (6 bases). Germline V gives CDR1 DFQATT, CDR2 SNEGSKA (reference sequence). The CDR3 consists of 15 residues. V was shortened by 3 bases and J by 1 base, with 15 bases between the two germline ends. CDR3 sequence (DNA): TGCAGTGCTAGGGTCCGACAGGCGCCGAACACTGAAGCTTTCTTT. Its translation: CSARVRQAPNTEAFF.

Ten or more counts support this clonotype. The rearrangement links TRBV7-9 to TRBJ2-5; 7 bases agree with TRBD1. J lost 3 bases, V lost 1 base, and 2 bases had no gene match. CDR1 SEHNR and CDR2 FQNEAQ come from the germline V gene (reference sequence). CDR3 length: 14 amino acids. CDR3 protein: CASSLGGTEETQYF. In nucleotides, the CDR3 is TGTGCCAGCAGCTTAGGTGGGACAGAAGAGACCCAGTACTTC.

This clonotype showed up many times. The chain employs TRBV20-1 and TRBJ2-3, with TRBD1 matching 7 bases. This CDR3 is 13 amino acids long. Trimming took 5 bases from V and 2 from J; bases not matched to a gene: 4. Germline CDR1 is DFQATT and CDR2 is SNEGSKA (reference sequence). DNA for the CDR3: TGCAGTGCTTGGGACAGCTCCACAGATACGCAGTATTTT. This gives the protein CSAWDSSTDTQYF.

This clonotype occurred many times. This rearrangement joins TRBV5-1 to TRBJ2-1, with D possibly being TRBD2 (5 bases). The germline V gene has CDR1 SGHRS and CDR2 YFSETQ. V was pared by 0 bases and J by 0 bases, with 7 bases between. There are 15 residues in the CDR3. The CDR3 reads CASSLVRDSYNEQFF. CDR3 bases: TGCGCCAGCAGCTTGGTCCGGGACTCCTACAATGAGCAGTTCTTC.

Remarks on this clonotype: Since a much larger clone is just one base distant, this may be a read error. The V call is TRBV7-2, the J call TRBJ1-5; a possible D gene is TRBD1 (5 bases). CDR1 SGHTA and CDR2 FQGNSA come from the germline V gene. This CDR3 is 13 amino acids long. The CDR3 here is CASSPGPNQHQHF. In nucleotides, the CDR3 is TGTGCCAGCTCCCCGGGGCCAAATCAGCACCAGCATTTT. Filled out from reference TRBV7-2 and TRBJ1-5, the complete variable domain reads GAGVSQSPSNKVTEKGKDVELRCDPISGHTALYWYRQSLGQGLEFLIYFQGNSAPDKSGLPSDRFSAERTGGSVSTLTIQRTQQEDSAVYLCASSPGPNQHQHFGDGTRLSIL.

This clonotype has a count of ten or more. V usage is TRBV7-8 and J usage is TRBJ2-2; TRBD2 matches 8 bases. Germline CDR1 is SGHVS and CDR2 is FQNEAQ. V shed 6 bases and J 6 bases; nucleotides not matched to a gene: 9. CDR3 length: 15 residues. Here the CDR3 DNA reads TGTGCCAGCAGTCCCGGGGGGGGAGCGGCCGGGGAGCTGTTTTTT. Translating it yields CASSPGGGAAGELFF. Together with reference TRBV7-8 and TRBJ2-2, the CDR3 gives the full variable domain: GAGVSQSPRYKVAKRGQDVALRCDPISGHVSLFWYQQALGQGPEFLTYFQNEAQLDKSGLPSDRFFAERPEGSVSTLKIQRTQQEDSAVYLCASSPGGGAAGELFFGEGSRLTVL.

This clonotype was recorded at least ten times. This chain connects TRBV5-1 to TRBJ2-7; TRBD2 aligns across 7 bases. The CDR3 totals 15 residues. V was clipped by 4 bases and J by 7 bases; unmatched bases: 14. CDR1 and CDR2 from the germline V gene are SGHRS and YFSETQ. CDR3 protein: CASSVSSGRAEEQYF. The CDR3 nucleotides read TGCGCCAGCAGCGTTTCTAGCGGCCGCGCCGAAGAGCAGTACTTC.